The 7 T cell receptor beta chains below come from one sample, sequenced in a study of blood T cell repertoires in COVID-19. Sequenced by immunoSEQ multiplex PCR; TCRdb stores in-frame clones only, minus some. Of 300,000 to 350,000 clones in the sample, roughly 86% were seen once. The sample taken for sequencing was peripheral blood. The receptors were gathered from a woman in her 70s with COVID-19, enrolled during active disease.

This CDR3 reads CASSRPLAGLTDTQYF. CDR3 sequence (DNA): TGTGCCAGCAGTCGGCCACTAGCGGGCCTTACAGATACGCAGTATTTT. This chain joins TRBV5-8 and TRBJ2-3; 9 bases match TRBD2. Germline V CDR1 and CDR2: SGHTS, YDEGEE. This CDR3 contains 16 residues. The V segment lost 5 bases and the J segment 3 bases; nucleotides outside the gene matches: 10.

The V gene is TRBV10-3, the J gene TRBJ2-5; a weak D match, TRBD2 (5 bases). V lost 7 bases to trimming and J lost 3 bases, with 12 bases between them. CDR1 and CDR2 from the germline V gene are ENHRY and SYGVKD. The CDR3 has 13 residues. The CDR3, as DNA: TGTGCCATCACGGCTAGCTTGGAAGAGACCCAGTACTTC. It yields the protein CAITASLEETQYF.

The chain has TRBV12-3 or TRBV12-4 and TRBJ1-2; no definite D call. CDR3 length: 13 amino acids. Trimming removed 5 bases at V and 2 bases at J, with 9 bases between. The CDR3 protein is CASSRDGNYGYTF. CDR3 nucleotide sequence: TGTGCCAGCAGTCGGGATGGAAACTATGGCTACACCTTC.

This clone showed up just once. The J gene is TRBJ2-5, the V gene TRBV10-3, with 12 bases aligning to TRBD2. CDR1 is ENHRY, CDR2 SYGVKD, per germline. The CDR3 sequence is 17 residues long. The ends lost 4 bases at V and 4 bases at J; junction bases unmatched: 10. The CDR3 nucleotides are TGTGCCATCAGTGGTGACGGACTAGCGGGGTTTCTAGAGACCCAGTACTTC. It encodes CAISGDGLAGFLETQYF.

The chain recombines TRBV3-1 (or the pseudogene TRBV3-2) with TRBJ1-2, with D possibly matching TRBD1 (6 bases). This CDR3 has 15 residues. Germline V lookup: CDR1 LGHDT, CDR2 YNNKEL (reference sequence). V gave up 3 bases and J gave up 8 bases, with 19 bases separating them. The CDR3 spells CASSQMISGEDGYTF. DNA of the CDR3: TGTGCCAGCAGCCAGATGATCTCAGGGGAAGACGGCTACACCTTC.

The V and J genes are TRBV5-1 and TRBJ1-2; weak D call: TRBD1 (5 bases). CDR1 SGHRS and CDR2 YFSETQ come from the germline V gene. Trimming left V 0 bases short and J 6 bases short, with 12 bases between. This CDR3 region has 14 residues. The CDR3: CASSLAQGRDGYTF. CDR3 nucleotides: TGCGCCAGCAGCTTGGCCCAGGGCAGGGATGGCTACACCTTC. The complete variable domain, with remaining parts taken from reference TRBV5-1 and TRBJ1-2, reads KAGVTQTPRYLIKTRGQQVTLSCSPISGHRSVSWYQQTPGQGLQFLFEYFSETQRNKGNFPGRFSGRQFSNSRSEMNVSTLELGDSALYLCASSLAQGRDGYTFGSGTRLTVV.

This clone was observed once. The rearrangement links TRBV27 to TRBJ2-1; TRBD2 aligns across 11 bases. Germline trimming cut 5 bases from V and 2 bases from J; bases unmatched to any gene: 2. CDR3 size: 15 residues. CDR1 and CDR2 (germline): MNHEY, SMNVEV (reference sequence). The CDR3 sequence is CASSIAGGTYNEQFF. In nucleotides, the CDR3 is TGTGCCAGCAGTATAGCGGGGGGGACCTACAATGAGCAGTTCTTC.